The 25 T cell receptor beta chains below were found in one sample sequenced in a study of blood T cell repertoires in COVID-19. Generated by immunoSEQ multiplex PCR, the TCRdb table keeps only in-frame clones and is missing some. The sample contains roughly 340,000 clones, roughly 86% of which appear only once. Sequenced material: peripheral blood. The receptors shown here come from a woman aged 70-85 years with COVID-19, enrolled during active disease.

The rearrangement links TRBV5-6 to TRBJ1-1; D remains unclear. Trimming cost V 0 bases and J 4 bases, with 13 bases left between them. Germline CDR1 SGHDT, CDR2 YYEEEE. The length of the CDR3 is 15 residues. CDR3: CASSLDLAVFTEAFF. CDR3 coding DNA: TGTGCCAGCAGCTTGGATTTGGCGGTGTTCACTGAAGCTTTCTTT.

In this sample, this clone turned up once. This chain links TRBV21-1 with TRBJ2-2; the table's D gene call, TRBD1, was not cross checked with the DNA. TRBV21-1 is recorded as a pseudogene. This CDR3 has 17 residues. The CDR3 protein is CASSKKCQGKDTGELFF. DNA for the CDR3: TGTGCCAGCAGCAAAAAGTGCCAGGGGAAGGACACCGGGGAGCTGTTTTTT.

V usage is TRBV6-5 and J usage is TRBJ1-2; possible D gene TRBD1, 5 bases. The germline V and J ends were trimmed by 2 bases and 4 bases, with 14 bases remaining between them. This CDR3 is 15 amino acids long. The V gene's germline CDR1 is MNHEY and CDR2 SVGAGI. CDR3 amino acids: CASSYTAGSVYGYTF. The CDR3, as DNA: TGTGCCAGCAGTTACACGGCAGGGTCGGTCTATGGCTACACCTTC.

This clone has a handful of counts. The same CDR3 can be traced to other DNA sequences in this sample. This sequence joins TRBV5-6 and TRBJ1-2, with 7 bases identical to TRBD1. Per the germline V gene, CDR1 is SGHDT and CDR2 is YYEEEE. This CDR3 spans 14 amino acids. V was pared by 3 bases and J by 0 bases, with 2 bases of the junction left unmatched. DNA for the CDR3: TGTGCCAGCAGCTGGGACAGAGCTAACTATGGCTACACCTTC. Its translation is CASSWDRANYGYTF. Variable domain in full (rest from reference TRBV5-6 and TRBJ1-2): DAGVTQSPTHLIKTRGQQVTLRCSPKSGHDTVSWYQQALGQGPQFIFQYYEEEERQRGNFPDRFSGHQFPNYSSELNVNALLLGDSALYLCASSWDRANYGYTFGSGTRLTVV.

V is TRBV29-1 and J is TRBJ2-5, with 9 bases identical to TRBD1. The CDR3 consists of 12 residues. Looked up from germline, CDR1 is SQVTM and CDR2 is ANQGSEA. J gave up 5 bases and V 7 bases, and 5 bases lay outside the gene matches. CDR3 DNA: TGCAGCGGGACAGGGGTCGTGGAGACCCAGTACTTC. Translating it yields CSGTGVVETQYF.

CDR3 nucleotides: TGTGCCACCAGCAGAGCGGGAGTTAATGAAAAACTGTTTTTT. It codes for CATSRAGVNEKLFF. The genes are TRBV15 and TRBJ1-4; D unresolved. The germline V gene encodes CDR1 LNHNV and CDR2 YYDKDF (reference sequence). CDR3 size: 14 residues. V lost 1 base and J lost 4, with 7 bases in between.

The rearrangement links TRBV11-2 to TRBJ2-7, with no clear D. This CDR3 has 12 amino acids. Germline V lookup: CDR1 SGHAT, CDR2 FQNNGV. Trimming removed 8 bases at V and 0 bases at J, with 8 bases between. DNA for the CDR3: TGTGCCAGCGGCGGAACCTCCTACGAGCAGTACTTC. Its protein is CASGGTSYEQYF.

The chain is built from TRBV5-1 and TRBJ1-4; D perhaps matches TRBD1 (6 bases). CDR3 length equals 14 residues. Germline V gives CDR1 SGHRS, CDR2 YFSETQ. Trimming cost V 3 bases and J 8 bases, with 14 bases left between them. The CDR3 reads CASSSTGLGEKLFF. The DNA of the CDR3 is TGCGCCAGCAGCTCTACAGGGTTGGGGGAAAAACTGTTTTTT.

Written as DNA, the CDR3 is TGTGCCAGCAGGGCGGGACAGAGCTATGGCTACACCTTC. Amino acid sequence: CASRAGQSYGYTF. V gene TRBV2 combines with J gene TRBJ1-2; 7 bases align to TRBD1. The CDR3 length is 13 residues. The V gene's germline CDR1 is SNHLY and CDR2 FYNNEI. Trimming removed 6 bases from V and 4 bases from J; junction bases left unmatched: 5.

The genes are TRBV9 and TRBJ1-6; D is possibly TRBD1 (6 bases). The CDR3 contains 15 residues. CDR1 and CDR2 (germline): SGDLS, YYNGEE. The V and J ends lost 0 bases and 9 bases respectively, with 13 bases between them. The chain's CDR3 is CASSVEGVTVSPLHF. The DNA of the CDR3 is TGTGCCAGCAGCGTAGAGGGGGTGACCGTTTCACCCCTCCACTTT.

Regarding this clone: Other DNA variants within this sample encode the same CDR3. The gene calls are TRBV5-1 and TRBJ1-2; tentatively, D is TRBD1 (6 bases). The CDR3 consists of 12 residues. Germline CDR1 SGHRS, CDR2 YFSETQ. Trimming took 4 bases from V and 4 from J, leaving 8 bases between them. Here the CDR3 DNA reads TGCGCCAGCAGCCCGGACAGCTATGGCTACACCTTC. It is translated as CASSPDSYGYTF.

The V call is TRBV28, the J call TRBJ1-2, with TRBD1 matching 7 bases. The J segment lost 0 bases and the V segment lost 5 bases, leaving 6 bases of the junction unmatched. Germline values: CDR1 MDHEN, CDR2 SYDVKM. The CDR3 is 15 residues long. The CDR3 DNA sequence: TGTGCCAGCAGTAGACCGGGACAGACTAACTATGGCTACACCTTC. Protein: CASSRPGQTNYGYTF.

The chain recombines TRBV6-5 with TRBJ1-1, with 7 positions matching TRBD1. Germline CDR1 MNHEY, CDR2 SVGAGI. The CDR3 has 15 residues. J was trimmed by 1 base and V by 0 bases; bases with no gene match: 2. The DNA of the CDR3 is TGTGCCAGCAGTTACTCCTGGACAGGGAACACTGAAGCTTTCTTT. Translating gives CASSYSWTGNTEAFF.

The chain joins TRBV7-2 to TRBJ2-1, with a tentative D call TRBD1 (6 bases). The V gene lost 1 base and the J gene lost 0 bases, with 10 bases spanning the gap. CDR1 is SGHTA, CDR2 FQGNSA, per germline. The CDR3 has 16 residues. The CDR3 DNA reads TGTGCCAGCAGCTTAGAGGGGGTTAGCTCCTACAATGAGCAGTTCTTC. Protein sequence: CASSLEGVSSYNEQFF.

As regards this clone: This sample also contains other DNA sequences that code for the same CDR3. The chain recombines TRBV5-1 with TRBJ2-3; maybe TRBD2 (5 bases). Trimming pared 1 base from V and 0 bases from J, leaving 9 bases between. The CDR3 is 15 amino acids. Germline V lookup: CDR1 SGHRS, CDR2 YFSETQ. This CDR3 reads CASSLRGSSTDTQYF. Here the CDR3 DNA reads TGCGCCAGCAGCTTGCGGGGATCTAGCACAGATACGCAGTATTTT.

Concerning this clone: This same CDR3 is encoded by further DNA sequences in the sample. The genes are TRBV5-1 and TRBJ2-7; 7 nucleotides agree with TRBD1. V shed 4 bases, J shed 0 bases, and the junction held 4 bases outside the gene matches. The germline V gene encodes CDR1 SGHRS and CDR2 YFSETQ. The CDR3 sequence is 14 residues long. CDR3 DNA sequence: TGCGCCAGCAGCCCCCGGGACAGCTCCTACGAGCAGTACTTC. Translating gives CASSPRDSSYEQYF.

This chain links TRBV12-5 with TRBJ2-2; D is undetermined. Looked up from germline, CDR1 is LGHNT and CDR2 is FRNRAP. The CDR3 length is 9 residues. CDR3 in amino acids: CAKPGELFF. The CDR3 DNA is TGTGCGAAGCCCGGGGAGCTGTTTTTT.

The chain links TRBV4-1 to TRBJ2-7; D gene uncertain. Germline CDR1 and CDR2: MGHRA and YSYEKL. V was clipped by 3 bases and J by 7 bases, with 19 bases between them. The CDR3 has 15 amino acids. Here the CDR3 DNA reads TGCGCCAGCAGCCACCCGACCGCGGTGCTAAGGGAGCAGTACTTC. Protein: CASSHPTAVLREQYF.

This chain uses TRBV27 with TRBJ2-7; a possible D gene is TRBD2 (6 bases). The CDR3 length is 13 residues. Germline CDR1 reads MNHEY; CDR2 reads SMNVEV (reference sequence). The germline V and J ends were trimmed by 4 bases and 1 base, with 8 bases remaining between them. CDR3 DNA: TGTGCCAGCAGTTCGGGGACTTCCTACGAGCAGTACTTC. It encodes CASSSGTSYEQYF.

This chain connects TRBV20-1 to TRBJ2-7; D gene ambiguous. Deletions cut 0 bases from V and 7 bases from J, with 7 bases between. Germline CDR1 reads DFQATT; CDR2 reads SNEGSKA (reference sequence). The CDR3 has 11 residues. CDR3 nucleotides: TGCAGTGCTAGAGATCACCGGGAGCAGTACTTC. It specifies CSARDHREQYF.

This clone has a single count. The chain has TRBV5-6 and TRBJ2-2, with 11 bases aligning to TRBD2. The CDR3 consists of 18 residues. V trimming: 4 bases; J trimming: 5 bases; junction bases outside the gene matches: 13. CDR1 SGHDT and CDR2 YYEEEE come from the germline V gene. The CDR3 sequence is CASSLLTSGVPGTGELFF. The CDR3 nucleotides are TGTGCCAGCAGCCTCCTGACTAGCGGGGTGCCTGGGACCGGGGAGCTGTTTTTT. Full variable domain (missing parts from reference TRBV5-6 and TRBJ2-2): DAGVTQSPTHLIKTRGQQVTLRCSPKSGHDTVSWYQQALGQGPQFIFQYYEEEERQRGNFPDRFSGHQFPNYSSELNVNALLLGDSALYLCASSLLTSGVPGTGELFFGEGSRLTVL.

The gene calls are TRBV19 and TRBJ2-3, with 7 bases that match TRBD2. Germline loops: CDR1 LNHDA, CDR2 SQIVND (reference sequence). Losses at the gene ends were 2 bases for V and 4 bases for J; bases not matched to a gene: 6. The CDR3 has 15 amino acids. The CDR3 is CASSIMRGRADTQYF. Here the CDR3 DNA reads TGTGCCAGTAGTATAATGCGGGGGAGGGCAGATACGCAGTATTTT.

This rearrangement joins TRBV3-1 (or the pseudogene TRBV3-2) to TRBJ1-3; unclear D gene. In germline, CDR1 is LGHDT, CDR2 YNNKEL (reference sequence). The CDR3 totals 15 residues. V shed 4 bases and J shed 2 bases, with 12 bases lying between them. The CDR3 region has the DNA TGTGCCAGCAGCCCACACAACGAGGCTGGAAACACCATATATTTT. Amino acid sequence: CASSPHNEAGNTIYF.

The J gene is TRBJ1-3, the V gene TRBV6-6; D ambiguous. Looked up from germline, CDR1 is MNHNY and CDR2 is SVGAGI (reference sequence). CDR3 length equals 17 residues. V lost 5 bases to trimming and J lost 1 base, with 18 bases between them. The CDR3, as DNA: TGTGCCAGCAGTCGAACCTTGACGACTGGATCTGGAAACACCATATATTTT. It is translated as CASSRTLTTGSGNTIYF.

The CDR3 nucleotides are TGCGCCAGCAGCTTGGAAGCGACTAGCGGGGGAGATGAGCAGTTCTTC. It yields the protein CASSLEATSGGDEQFF. The chain uses TRBV5-1 and TRBJ2-1, with 12 nucleotides matching TRBD2. CDR1 is SGHRS and CDR2 is YFSETQ in the germline V gene. The CDR3 totals 16 residues. Losses at the gene ends were 0 bases for V and 8 bases for J; bases not matched to a gene: 6.